The 10 T cell receptor beta chains in this list originate from one sample, sequenced in a study of blood T cells in healthy people across ages. For the second PCR, which ran for about 6 to 11 cycles, a sample-barcoded 5' primer and a J-beta primer mix were used. TCRdb processed the 5' RACE reads anew with MiXCR; each CDR3 protein has one entry. Of about 600,000 distinct CDR3 sequences in the sample, around 48% were seen once. What was sequenced was blood. These receptors were taken from an elderly man in good health.

Only a few counts were recorded for this clonotype. V usage is TRBV29-1 and J usage is TRBJ2-1, with D uncertain. CDR1 SQVTM and CDR2 ANQGSEA come from the germline V gene. The CDR3 length is 12 residues. The V gene lost 4 bases and the J gene lost 6 bases, with 10 bases spanning the gap. The CDR3 protein is CSVVVTPNEQFF. The CDR3 DNA is TGCAGCGTTGTCGTTACCCCCAATGAGCAGTTCTTC.

This clonotype was observed at least ten times. CDR3 in DNA: TGTGCCAGCTCACCAGGACAGTACAATGAGCAGTTCTTC. This encodes CASSPGQYNEQFF. The V and J genes are TRBV18 and TRBJ2-1, with D possibly TRBD1 on 6 matching bases. From germline, CDR1 is KGHSH and CDR2 LQKENI. V was pared by 2 bases and J by 4 bases, with 6 bases between. The CDR3 covers 13 residues.

This clonotype has more than one count but fewer than ten. The chain couples TRBV11-2 to TRBJ2-1; 13 nucleotides align to TRBD2. J was trimmed by 7 bases and V by 1 base; bases with no gene match: 10. Germline V gives CDR1 SGHAT, CDR2 FQNNGV. The CDR3 has 18 amino acids. The CDR3 DNA reads as TGTGCCAGCAGCTTAGGACCTGGACTAGCGGGGGTATTAAATGAGCAGTTCTTC. Its translation is CASSLGPGLAGVLNEQFF.

This clonotype has a single count. The J gene is TRBJ2-1, the V gene TRBV6-2 or TRBV6-3, with a possible D match to TRBD1 (6 bases). V was pared by 9 bases and J by 8 bases, with 11 bases between. Germline V CDR1 and CDR2: MNHEY, SVGEGT. The CDR3 has 11 amino acids. The CDR3 DNA reads as TGTGCCAGTACAGGGCGGTATGAGCAGTTCTTC. Translated: CASTGRYEQFF.

V gene TRBV5-1 combines with J gene TRBJ2-7; perhaps TRBD1 as D (8 bases). The V end was cut by 1 base, the J end by 6 bases, with 14 bases between. Germline loops: CDR1 SGHRS, CDR2 YFSETQ. This CDR3 has 14 amino acids. The CDR3 sequence: CASSLLQGEGEQYF. CDR3 DNA: TGCGCCAGCAGCTTGTTACAGGGGGAGGGCGAGCAGTACTTC.

CDR3 nucleotide sequence: TGTGCCAGCAGCAAGAGAGGGACTAGCGGGAGATTCGGGGAGCTGTTTTTT. This encodes CASSKRGTSGRFGELFF. The J gene is TRBJ2-2, the V gene TRBV21-1; TRBD2 is taken as the D call from the table, unchecked against the DNA. TRBV21-1 counts as a pseudogene. The CDR3 sequence is 17 residues long.

This clonotype was counted at least ten times. The chain combines TRBV6-5 with TRBJ2-1; 11 bases map to TRBD1. Germline V gene sequence: CDR1 MNHEY, CDR2 SVGAGI. With 2 bases clipped from V and 7 bases from J, the junction kept 7 bases outside the gene matches. This CDR3 region has 16 residues. The CDR3 sequence is CASSYLGTGGRNEQFF. The DNA of the CDR3 is TGTGCCAGCAGTTACCTCGGGACAGGGGGGCGAAATGAGCAGTTCTTC.

This rearrangement joins TRBV7-6 to TRBJ2-1, with 9 bases identical to TRBD2. Germline V CDR1 and CDR2: SGHVS, FNYEAQ. With 2 bases clipped from V and 7 bases from J, the junction kept 18 bases outside the gene matches. The CDR3 loop spans 19 amino acids. DNA for the CDR3: TGTGCCAGCAGCTTATCAGAAAGCGGGGGGCCCCTGGGGAGAAATGAGCAGTTCTTC. Residues: CASSLSESGGPLGRNEQFF.

This sequence joins TRBV7-2 and TRBJ1-3, with D maybe TRBD1 (5 bases). Per germline, CDR1 SGHTA and CDR2 FQGNSA. The length of the CDR3 is 15 residues. V was clipped by 4 bases and J by 0 bases, with 10 bases between them. In DNA form, the CDR3 reads TGTGCCAGCAGCTATAAGGGGCTCTCTGGAAACACCATATATTTT. Amino acids: CASSYKGLSGNTIYF.

The J gene is TRBJ2-4, the V gene TRBV7-9; 7 bases match TRBD1. This CDR3 region has 15 residues. V lost 5 bases, J lost 3 bases, and 7 bases stayed unmatched. Germline-derived CDR1 and CDR2 are SEHNR and FQNEAQ (reference sequence). This chain's CDR3 is CASSAQGQIKNIQYF. The CDR3 DNA follows: TGTGCCAGCAGCGCCCAGGGACAGATCAAAAACATTCAGTACTTC.